This is a list of T cell receptor beta chains from one sample in a study of shared clonotypes between healthy human individuals. Method: immunoSEQ multiplex PCR; TCRdb's copy keeps in-frame clones and lacks some. This table holds roughly 2,300,000 clones, around 93% found once. Sequenced sample: naive CD4+ T cells from PBMCs. The origin of the receptors is a man aged 18-30 years in good health. Some clones in this sample may be carry-over from other donors' samples. Both conserved end residues are part of each CDR3. The order of the fields is J gene, V gene, clone size, D gene, CDR3 protein, CDR3 DNA. The D gene is left open where the match is weak. The size of a clone is reported for some rows only, either as once, few or many, or as a class for expanded clones.

>TRBJ1-1|TRBV10-3|NA|NA
CAISDLSRGATEAFF
TGTGCCATCAGTGACCTTTCGCGAGGGGCCACTGAAGCTTTCTTT
>TRBJ2-7|TRBV2|NA|TRBD2
CASIRASSGRSDEQYF
TGTGCCAGCATTAGAGCTTCTAGCGGGAGGTCCGACGAGCAGTACTTC
>TRBJ2-4|TRBV28|NA|NA
CASSFSESAKNIQYF
TGTGCCAGCAGTTTCTCCGAATCAGCCAAAAACATTCAGTACTTC
>TRBJ2-3|TRBV5-1|NA|TRBD1
CASRGTGTGPFTDTQYF
TGCGCCAGCAGAGGGACGGGGACAGGGCCCTTCACAGATACGCAGTATTTT
>TRBJ2-7|TRBV7-2|NA|TRBD1
CASSLFGTGVSYEQYF
TGTGCCAGCAGCTTATTCGGGACAGGGGTCTCCTACGAGCAGTACTTC
>TRBJ2-5|TRBV7-9|NA|NA
CASSSDRTAGTQYF
TGTGCCAGCAGCTCCGACAGGACCGCTGGGACCCAGTACTTC
>TRBJ1-2|TRBV28|NA|NA
CASSLGGSWGLRGYTF
TGTGCCAGCAGTTTAGGGGGCAGTTGGGGTTTGCGGGGCTACACCTTC
>TRBJ1-3|TRBV2|NA|NA
CASRETDYGNTIYF
TGTGCCAGCAGGGAGACAGATTATGGAAACACCATATATTTT
>TRBJ2-3|TRBV11-2|NA|NA
CASSFGVGGTDTQYF
TGTGCCAGCAGCTTTGGGGTTGGGGGCACAGATACGCAGTATTTT
>TRBJ2-7|TRBV7-9|once|NA
CASSTDGSSYEQYF
TGTGCCAGCAGCACGGACGGGAGCTCCTACGAGCAGTACTTC
>TRBJ2-5|TRBV27|NA|TRBD2
CASSQTSVRETQYF
TGTGCCAGCAGTCAAACTAGCGTAAGGGAGACCCAGTACTTC
>TRBJ2-5|TRBV5-4|NA|NA
CASSWGVGTLQETQYF
TGTGCCAGCAGCTGGGGTGTAGGGACCCTCCAAGAGACCCAGTACTTC
>TRBJ2-7|TRBV6-1|once|TRBD1
CASTRQGVPYEQYF
TGTGCCAGCACTAGACAGGGAGTCCCCTACGAGCAGTACTTC
>TRBJ1-2|TRBV19|NA|TRBD1
CASRRDRQPDGYTF
TGTGCCAGTAGACGGGACAGACAACCTGATGGCTACACCTTC
>TRBJ2-7|TRBV9|once|NA
CASSVGISTAYEQYF
TGTGCCAGCAGCGTAGGAATCTCTACGGCCTACGAGCAGTACTTC
>TRBJ2-7|TRBV14|NA|NA
CASSQVLGDEQYF
TGTGCCAGCAGCCAAGTGTTGGGAGACGAGCAGTACTTC
>TRBJ2-7|TRBV7-8|NA|TRBD1
CASRPIWTGDYEQYF
TGTGCCAGCAGACCTATATGGACAGGGGACTACGAGCAGTACTTC
>TRBJ2-3|TRBV15|NA|TRBD2
CATSRDPGGGADTQYF
TGTGCCACCAGCAGGGACCCGGGAGGGGGAGCAGATACGCAGTATTTT
>TRBJ1-5|TRBV7-2|NA|TRBD1
CASSGTGGNQPQHF
TGTGCCAGCAGCGGAACAGGGGGCAATCAGCCCCAGCATTTT
>TRBJ2-7|TRBV2|NA|NA
CASSARGDEQYF
TGTGCCAGCAGTGCTCGCGGGGACGAGCAGTACTTC
>TRBJ2-3|TRBV4-1|NA|NA
CASSYMPDTQYF
TGCGCCAGCAGTTATATGCCAGATACGCAGTATTTT
>TRBJ1-2|TRBV12-5|NA|NA
CASGRDTLYGYTF
TGTGCTAGTGGTCGTGACACCCTCTATGGCTACACCTTC
>TRBJ2-1|TRBV11-3|NA|TRBD2
CASNNRRGGTSGRSKQFF
TGTGCCAGCAACAATCGGAGGGGGGGGACTAGCGGGAGAAGCAAGCAGTTCTTC
>TRBJ2-3|TRBV19|NA|TRBD1
CASGQGAADTQYF
TGTGCCAGCGGACAGGGGGCGGCTGATACGCAGTATTTT
>TRBJ2-7|TRBV19|NA|NA
CASSTYRGGEQYF
TGTGCCAGTAGTACGTACAGGGGGGGAGAGCAGTACTTC
>TRBJ2-7|TRBV27|NA|NA
CASSWGLALSEQYF
TGTGCCAGCAGTTGGGGGCTAGCGTTAAGCGAGCAGTACTTC
>TRBJ2-7|TRBV4-3|NA|NA
CASSPAAVEFYEQYF
TGCGCCAGCAGCCCTGCCGCCGTGGAATTCTACGAGCAGTACTTC
>TRBJ2-2|TRBV15|NA|NA
CATSRGPTGELFF
TGTGCCACCAGCAGAGGCCCCACCGGGGAGCTGTTTTTT
>TRBJ1-3|TRBV6-9|NA|TRBD1
CASSYWVGQGVFGNTIYF
TGTGCCAGCAGTTATTGGGTGGGACAGGGGGTTTTTGGAAACACCATATATTTT